This T cell receptor (beta chain) was found in a study of OX40 agonist ivuxolimab in advanced cancers. Looking at the study overall: Among those enrolled, mean age was around 55 years (range roughly 23 to 85) and over 70% were male.

This CDR3 is built from 15 residues. Unmatched junction bases numbered 7, after V lost 6 bases and J lost 2 bases. Germline CDR1 is MNHNS and CDR2 is SASEGT. Assay used: immunoSEQ multiplex PCR; TCRdb lists only in-frame clones, some missing. The sample includes 90,000 to 130,000 clones, under 95% of them seen just once. The sample consisted of CD4+ or CD8+ T cells sorted from blood, taken in a trial of the OX40 agonist ivuxolimab. V gene TRBV6-1 combines with J gene TRBJ2-7; TRBD1 matches 10 bases. This TCR came from an adult with an advanced solid tumor such as melanoma, head and neck, liver or kidney cancer. CDR3 nucleotide sequence: TGTGCCAGCAGAAGGGACAGGGGAAATACCTACGAGCAGTACTTC. As protein: CASRRDRGNTYEQYF.